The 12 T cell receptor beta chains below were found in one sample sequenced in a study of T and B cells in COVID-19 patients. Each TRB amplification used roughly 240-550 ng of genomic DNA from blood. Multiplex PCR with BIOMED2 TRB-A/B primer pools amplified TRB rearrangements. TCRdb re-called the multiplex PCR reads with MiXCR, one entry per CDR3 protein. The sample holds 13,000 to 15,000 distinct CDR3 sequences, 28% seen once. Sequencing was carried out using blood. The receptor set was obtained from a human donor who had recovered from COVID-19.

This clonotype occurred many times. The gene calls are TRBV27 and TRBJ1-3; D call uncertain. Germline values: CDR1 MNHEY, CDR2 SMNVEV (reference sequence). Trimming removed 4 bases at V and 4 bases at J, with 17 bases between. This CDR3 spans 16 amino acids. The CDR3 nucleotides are TGTGCCAGCAGTTCACACTCCTCAGGAGGGGGAAACACCATATATTTT. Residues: CASSSHSSGGGNTIYF.

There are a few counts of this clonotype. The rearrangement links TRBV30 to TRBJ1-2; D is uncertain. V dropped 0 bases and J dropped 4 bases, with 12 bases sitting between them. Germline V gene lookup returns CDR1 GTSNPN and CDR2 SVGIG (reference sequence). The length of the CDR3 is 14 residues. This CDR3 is CAWSVRRGVYGYTF. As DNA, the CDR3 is TGTGCCTGGAGTGTACGTCGGGGTGTCTATGGCTACACCTTC.

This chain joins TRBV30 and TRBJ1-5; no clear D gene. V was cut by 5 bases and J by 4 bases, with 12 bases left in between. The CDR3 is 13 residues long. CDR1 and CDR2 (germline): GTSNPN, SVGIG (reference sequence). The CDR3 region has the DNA TGTGCCTGGGAGGCGGGGTTGAATCAGCCCCAGCATTTT. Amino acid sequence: CAWEAGLNQPQHF.

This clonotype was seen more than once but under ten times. The CDR3 here is CASTGTGGSGANVLTF. The CDR3 nucleotides read TGTGCCAGCACCGGGACAGGGGGCTCTGGGGCCAACGTCCTGACTTTC. The rearrangement uses TRBV6-5 and TRBJ2-6, with 11 bases that match TRBD1. Germline V gene sequence: CDR1 MNHEY, CDR2 SVGAGI. V lost 7 bases to trimming and J lost 0 bases; unmatched junction nucleotides: 2. The CDR3 contains 16 residues.

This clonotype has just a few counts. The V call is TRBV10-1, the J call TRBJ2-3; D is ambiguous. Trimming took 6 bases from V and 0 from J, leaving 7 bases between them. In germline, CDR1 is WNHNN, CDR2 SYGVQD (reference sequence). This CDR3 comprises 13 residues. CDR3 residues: CASSRMSTDTQYF. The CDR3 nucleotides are TGCGCCAGCAGCAGAATGAGCACAGATACGCAGTATTTT.

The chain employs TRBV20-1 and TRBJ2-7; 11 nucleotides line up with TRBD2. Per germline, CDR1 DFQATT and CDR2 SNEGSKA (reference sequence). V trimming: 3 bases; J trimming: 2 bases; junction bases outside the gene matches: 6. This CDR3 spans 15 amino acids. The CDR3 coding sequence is TGCAGTGCTAGTTCCCCGACTAGCGGGGCCTACGAGCAGTACTTC. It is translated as CSASSPTSGAYEQYF.

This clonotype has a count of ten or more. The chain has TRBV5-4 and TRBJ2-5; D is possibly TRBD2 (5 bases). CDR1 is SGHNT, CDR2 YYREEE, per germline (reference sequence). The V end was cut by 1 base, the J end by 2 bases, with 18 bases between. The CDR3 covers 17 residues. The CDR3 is CASSLPLRPDYQETQYF. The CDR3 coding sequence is TGTGCCAGCAGCTTGCCCCTCAGGCCAGACTATCAAGAGACCCAGTACTTC.

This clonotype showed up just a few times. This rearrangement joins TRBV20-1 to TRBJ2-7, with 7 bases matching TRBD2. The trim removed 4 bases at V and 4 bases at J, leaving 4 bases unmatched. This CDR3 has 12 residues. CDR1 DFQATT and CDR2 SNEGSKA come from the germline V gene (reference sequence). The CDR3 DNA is TGCAGTGCTACTAGCGGAGGTTACGAGCAGTACTTC. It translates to CSATSGGYEQYF.

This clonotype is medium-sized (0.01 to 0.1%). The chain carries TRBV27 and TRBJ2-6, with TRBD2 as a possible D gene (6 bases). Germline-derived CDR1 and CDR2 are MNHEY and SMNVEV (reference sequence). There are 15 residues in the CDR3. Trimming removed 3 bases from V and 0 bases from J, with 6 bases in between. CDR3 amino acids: CASSFGSSGANVLTF. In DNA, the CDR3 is TGTGCCAGCAGTTTCGGGAGCTCTGGGGCCAACGTCCTGACTTTC.

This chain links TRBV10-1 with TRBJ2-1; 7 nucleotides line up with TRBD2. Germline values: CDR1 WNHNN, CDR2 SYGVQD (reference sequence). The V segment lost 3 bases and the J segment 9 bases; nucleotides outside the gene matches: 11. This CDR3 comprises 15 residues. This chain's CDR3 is CASSDPGRPSAEQFF. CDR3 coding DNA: TGCGCCAGCAGTGATCCCGGGAGGCCCTCCGCTGAGCAGTTCTTC.

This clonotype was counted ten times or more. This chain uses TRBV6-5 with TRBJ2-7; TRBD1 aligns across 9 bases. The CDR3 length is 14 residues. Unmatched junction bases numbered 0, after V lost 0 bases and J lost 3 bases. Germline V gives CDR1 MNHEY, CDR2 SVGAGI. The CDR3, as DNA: TGTGCCAGCAGTTACTCGACAGGGGGCTACGAGCAGTACTTC. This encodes CASSYSTGGYEQYF.

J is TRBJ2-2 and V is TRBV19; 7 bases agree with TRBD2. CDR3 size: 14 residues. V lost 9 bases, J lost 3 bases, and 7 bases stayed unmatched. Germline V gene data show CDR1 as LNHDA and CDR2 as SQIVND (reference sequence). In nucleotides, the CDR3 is TGTGCCAGCCGTCGGACTAGGGACACCGGGGAGCTGTTTTTT. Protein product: CASRRTRDTGELFF.